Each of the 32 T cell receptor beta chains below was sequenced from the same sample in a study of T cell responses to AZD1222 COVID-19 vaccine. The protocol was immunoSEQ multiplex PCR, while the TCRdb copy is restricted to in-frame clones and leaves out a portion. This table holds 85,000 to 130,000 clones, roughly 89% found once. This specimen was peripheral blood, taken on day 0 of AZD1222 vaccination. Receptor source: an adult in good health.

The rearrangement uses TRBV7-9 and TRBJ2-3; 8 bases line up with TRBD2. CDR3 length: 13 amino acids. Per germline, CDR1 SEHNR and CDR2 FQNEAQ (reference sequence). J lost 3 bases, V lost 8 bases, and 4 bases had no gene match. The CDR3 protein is CASQSGGTDTQYF. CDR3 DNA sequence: TGTGCCAGCCAATCGGGGGGGACAGATACGCAGTATTTT.

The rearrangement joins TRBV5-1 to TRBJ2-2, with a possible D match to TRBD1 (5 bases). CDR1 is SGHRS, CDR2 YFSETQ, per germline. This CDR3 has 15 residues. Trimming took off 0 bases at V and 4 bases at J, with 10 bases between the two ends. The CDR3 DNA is TGCGCCAGCAGCTTGGACAGGTTAGCCACCGGGGAGCTGTTTTTT. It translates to CASSLDRLATGELFF.

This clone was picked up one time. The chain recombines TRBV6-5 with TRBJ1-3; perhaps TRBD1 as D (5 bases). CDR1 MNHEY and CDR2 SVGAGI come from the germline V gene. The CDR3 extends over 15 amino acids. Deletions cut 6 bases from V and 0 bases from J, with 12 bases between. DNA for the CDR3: TGTGCCAGCAGCACAGACAGTCGCTCTGGAAACACCATATATTTT. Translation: CASSTDSRSGNTIYF.

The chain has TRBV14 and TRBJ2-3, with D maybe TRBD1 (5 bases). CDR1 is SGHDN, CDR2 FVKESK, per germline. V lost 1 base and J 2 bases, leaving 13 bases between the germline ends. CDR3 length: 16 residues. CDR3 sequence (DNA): TGTGCCAGCAGCCAAGGGTTCAGGGCCCTCACAGATACGCAGTATTTT. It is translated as CASSQGFRALTDTQYF.

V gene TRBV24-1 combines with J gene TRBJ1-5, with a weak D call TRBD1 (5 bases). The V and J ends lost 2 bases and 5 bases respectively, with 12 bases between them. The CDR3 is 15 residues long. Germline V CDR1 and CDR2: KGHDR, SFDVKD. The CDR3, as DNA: TGTGCCACCAGTGATTCGGCAGGGTCACATCAGCCCCAGCATTTT. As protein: CATSDSAGSHQPQHF.

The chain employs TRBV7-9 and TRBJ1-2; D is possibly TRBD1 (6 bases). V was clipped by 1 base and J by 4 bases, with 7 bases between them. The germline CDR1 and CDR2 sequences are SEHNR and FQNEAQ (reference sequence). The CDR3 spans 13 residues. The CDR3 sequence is CASSLVRGYGYTF. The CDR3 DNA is TGTGCCAGCAGCTTAGTCAGGGGCTATGGCTACACCTTC. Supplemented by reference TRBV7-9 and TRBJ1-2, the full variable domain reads DTGVSQNPRHKITKRGQNVTFRCDPISEHNRLYWYRQTLGQGPEFLTYFQNEAQLEKSRLLSDRFSAERPKGSFSTLEIQRTEQGDSAMYLCASSLVRGYGYTFGSGTRLTVV.

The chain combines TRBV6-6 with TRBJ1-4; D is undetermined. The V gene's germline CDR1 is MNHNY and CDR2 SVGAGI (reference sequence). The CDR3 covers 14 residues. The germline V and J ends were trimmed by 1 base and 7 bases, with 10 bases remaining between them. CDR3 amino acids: CASSYFRGTEKLFF. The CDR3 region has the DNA TGTGCCAGCAGTTACTTCCGGGGAACTGAAAAACTGTTTTTT.

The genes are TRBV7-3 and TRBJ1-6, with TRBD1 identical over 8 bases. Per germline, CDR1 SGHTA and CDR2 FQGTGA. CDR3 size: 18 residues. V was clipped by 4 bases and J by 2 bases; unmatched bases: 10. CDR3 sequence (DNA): TGTGCCAGCAGCTCCCAAGCCCCGGGACAGGCCTATAATTCACCCCTCCACTTT. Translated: CASSSQAPGQAYNSPLHF.

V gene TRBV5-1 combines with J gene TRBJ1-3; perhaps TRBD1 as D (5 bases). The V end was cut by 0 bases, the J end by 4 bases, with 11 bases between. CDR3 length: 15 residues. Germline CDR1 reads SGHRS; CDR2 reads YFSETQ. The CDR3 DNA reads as TGCGCCAGCAGCTTGGAGCAGGGAAGAGGAAACACCATATATTTT. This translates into CASSLEQGRGNTIYF.

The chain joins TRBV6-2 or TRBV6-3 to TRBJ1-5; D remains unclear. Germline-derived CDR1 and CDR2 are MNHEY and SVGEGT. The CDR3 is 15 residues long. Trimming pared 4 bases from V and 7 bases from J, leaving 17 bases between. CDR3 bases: TGTGCCAGCAGTTCTACCGGATTAGGAACGCAGCCCCAGCATTTT. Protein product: CASSSTGLGTQPQHF.

The CDR3 loop reads CAWSVDDTIYF. The CDR3 DNA reads TGTGCCTGGAGTGTCGACGACACCATATATTTT. The chain carries TRBV30 and TRBJ1-3; D gene uncertain. Germline V gives CDR1 GTSNPN, CDR2 SVGIG (reference sequence). Trimming shortened V by 0 bases and J by 8 bases, and 5 bases separated the two germline ends. This CDR3 spans 11 amino acids.

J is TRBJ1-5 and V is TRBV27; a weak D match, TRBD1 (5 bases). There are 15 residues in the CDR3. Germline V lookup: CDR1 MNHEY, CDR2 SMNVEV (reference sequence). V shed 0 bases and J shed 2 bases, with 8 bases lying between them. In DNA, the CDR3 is TGTGCCAGCAGTTTATCGACCAGGGGCAATCAGCCCCAGCATTTT. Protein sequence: CASSLSTRGNQPQHF.

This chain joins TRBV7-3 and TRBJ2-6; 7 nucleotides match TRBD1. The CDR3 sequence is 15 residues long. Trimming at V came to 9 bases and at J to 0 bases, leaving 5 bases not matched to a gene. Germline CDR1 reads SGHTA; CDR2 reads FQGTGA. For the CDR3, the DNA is TGTGCCAGTGGACAGGTTAACTCTGGGGCCAACGTCCTGACTTTC. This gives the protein CASGQVNSGANVLTF.

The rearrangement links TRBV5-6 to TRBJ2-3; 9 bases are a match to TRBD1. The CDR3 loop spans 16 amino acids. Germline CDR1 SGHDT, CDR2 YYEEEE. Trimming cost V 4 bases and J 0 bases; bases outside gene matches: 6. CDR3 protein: CASSRTGTGSTDTQYF. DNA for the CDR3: TGTGCCAGCAGCCGAACCGGGACAGGGAGCACAGATACGCAGTATTTT.

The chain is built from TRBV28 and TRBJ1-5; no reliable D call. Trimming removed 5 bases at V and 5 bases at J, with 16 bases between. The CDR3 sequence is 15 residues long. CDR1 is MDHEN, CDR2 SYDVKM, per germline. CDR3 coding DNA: TGTGCCAGCAGTCCCCCTAGGGATTATTATCAGCCCCAGCATTTT. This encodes CASSPPRDYYQPQHF.

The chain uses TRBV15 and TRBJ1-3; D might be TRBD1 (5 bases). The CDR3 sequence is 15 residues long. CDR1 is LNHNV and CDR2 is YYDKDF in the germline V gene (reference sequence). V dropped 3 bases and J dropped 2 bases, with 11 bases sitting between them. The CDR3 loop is CATSSGGAAGNTIYF. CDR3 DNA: TGTGCCACCAGCAGCGGAGGGGCGGCTGGAAACACCATATATTTT.

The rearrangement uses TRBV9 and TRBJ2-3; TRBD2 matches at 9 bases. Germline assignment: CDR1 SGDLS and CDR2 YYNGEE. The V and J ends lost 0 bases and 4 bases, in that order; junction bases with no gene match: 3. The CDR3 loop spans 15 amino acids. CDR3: CASSVGGLAPDTQYF. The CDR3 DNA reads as TGTGCCAGCAGCGTAGGGGGACTAGCCCCAGATACGCAGTATTTT.

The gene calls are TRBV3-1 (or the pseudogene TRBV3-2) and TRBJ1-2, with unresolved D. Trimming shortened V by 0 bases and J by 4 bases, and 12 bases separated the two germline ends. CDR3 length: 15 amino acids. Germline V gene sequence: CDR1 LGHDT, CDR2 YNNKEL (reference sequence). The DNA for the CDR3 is TGTGCCAGCAGCCAAGATGATCCGGGTGTCTATGGCTACACCTTC. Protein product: CASSQDDPGVYGYTF.

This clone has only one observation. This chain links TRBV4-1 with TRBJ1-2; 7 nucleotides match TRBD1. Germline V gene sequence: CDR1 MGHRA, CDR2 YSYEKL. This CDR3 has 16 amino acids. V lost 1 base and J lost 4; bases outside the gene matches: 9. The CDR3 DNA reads TGCGCCAGCAGCCAAGGACAGGGTAGGCTGTCCTATGGCTACACCTTC. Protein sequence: CASSQGQGRLSYGYTF.

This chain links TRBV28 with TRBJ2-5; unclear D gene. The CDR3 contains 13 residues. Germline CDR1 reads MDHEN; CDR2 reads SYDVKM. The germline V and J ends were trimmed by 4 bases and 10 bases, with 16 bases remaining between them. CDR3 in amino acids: CASSSVIMRNQYF. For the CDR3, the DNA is TGTGCCAGCAGTTCCGTCATTATGAGGAACCAGTACTTC.

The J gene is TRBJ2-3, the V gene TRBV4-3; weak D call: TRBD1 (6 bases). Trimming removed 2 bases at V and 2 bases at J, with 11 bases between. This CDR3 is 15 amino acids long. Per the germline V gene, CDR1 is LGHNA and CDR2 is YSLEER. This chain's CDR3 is CASSQRDTYTDTQYF. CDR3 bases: TGCGCCAGCAGCCAAAGGGACACTTACACAGATACGCAGTATTTT.

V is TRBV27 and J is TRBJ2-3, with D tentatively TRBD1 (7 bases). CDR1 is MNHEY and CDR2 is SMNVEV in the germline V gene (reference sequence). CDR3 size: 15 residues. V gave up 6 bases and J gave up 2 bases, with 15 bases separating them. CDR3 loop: CASSRGTFPTDTQYF. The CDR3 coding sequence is TGTGCCAGCAGCAGGGGGACTTTCCCCACAGATACGCAGTATTTT.

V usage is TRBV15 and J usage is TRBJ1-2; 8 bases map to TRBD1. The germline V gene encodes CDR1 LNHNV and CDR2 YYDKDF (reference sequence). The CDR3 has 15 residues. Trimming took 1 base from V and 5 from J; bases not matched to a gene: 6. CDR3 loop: CATSRGEGQDYGYTF. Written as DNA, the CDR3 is TGTGCCACCAGCAGAGGGGAGGGACAGGATTATGGCTACACCTTC.

CDR3 loop: CASSFTYNEQFF. The CDR3 bases are TGTGCCAGCAGCTTCACCTACAATGAGCAGTTCTTC. V gene TRBV6-2 or TRBV6-3 combines with J gene TRBJ2-1, with D unclear. Germline CDR1 MNHEY, CDR2 SVGEGT. The length of the CDR3 is 12 residues. Trimming pared 6 bases from V and 2 bases from J, leaving 5 bases between.

CDR3 coding DNA: TGTGCCACCAGCAGAGGGATCGGGTGGGGAGTCAACACCGGGGAGCTGTTTTTT. Its translation is CATSRGIGWGVNTGELFF. V gene TRBV15 combines with J gene TRBJ2-2; possibly TRBD2 for D (5 bases). V dropped 1 base and J dropped 2 bases, with 17 bases sitting between them. The CDR3 covers 18 residues. Germline-derived CDR1 and CDR2 are LNHNV and YYDKDF (reference sequence). The variable domain in full, completed from reference TRBV15 and TRBJ2-2, reads DAMVIQNPRYQVTQFGKPVTLSCSQTLNHNVMYWYQQKSSQAPKLLFHYYDKDFNNEADTPDNFQSRRPNTSFCFLDIRSPGLGDTAMYLCATSRGIGWGVNTGELFFGEGSRLTVL.

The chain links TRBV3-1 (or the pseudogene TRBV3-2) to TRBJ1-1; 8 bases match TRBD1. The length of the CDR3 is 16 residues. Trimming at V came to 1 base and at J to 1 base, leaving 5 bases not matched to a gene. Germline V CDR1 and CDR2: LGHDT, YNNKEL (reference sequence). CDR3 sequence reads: CASSQASGGENTEAFF. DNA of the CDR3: TGTGCCAGCAGCCAAGCTTCAGGGGGCGAGAACACTGAAGCTTTCTTT.

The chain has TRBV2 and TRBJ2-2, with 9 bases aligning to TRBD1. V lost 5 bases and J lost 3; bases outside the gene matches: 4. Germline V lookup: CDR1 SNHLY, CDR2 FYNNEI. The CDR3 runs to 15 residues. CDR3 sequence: CASSHRGLDTGELFF. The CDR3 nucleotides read TGTGCCAGCAGTCACAGGGGGCTGGACACCGGGGAGCTGTTTTTT.

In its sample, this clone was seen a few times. CDR3 DNA sequence: TGTGCCAGCAGCCCACTACTCGAAAAACTGTTTTTT. Translation: CASSPLLEKLFF. The genes are TRBV7-8 and TRBJ1-4; D not certain. V was shortened by 5 bases and J by 8 bases, with 9 bases between the two germline ends. There are 12 residues in the CDR3. Germline CDR1 SGHVS, CDR2 FQNEAQ.

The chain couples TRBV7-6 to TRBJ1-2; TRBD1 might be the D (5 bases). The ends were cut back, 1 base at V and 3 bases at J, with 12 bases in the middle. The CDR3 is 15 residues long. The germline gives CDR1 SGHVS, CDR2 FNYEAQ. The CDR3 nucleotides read TGTGCCAGCAGCTTAGGGGGGGGAAGTGACTATGGCTACACCTTC. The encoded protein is CASSLGGGSDYGYTF.

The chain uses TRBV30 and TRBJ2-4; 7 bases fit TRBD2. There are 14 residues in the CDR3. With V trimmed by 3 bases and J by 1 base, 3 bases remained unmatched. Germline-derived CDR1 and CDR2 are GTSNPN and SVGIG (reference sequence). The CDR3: CAWSWGGAKNIQYF. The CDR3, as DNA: TGTGCCTGGAGCTGGGGGGGGGCCAAAAACATTCAGTACTTC.

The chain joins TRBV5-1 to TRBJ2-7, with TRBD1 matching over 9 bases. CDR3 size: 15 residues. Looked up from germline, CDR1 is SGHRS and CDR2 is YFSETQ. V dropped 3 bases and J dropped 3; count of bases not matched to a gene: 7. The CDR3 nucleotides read TGCGCCAGCAGCTCAGACAGGGGGTCCCTCTACGAGCAGTACTTC. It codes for CASSSDRGSLYEQYF.

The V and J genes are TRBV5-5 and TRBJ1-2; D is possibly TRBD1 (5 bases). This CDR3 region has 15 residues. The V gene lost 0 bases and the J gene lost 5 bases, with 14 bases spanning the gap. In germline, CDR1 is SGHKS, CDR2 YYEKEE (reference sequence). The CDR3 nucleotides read TGTGCCAGCAGCTTGGATCCAGGGACGGATTATGGCTACACCTTC. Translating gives CASSLDPGTDYGYTF.